The 19 T cell receptor beta chains below all came from one sample that was sequenced in a study of neurological immune-mediated disorders. TCRdb itself ran the 5' RACE reads through MiXCR, one entry per CDR3 protein. The sample lists 50,000 to 70,000 distinct CDR3 sequences; roughly 4.3% were seen once. The material sequenced was PBMCs. Receptors were obtained from a man in his thirties or forties with multiple sclerosis.

This clonotype has a count of ten or more. J is TRBJ2-5 and V is TRBV12-5; a possible D gene is TRBD1 (6 bases). CDR3 length: 14 amino acids. From germline, CDR1 is LGHNT and CDR2 FRNRAP. DNA of the CDR3: TGTGCGTCTGAGGGGGACGAGGATCAAGAGACCCAGTACTTC. As protein: CASEGDEDQETQYF.

This clonotype was recorded at least ten times. The chain carries TRBV4-1 and TRBJ2-3; 9 positions agree with TRBD1. This CDR3 has 14 amino acids. From germline, CDR1 is MGHRA and CDR2 YSYEKL. V was pared by 4 bases and J by 6 bases, with 5 bases of the junction left unmatched. The CDR3 is CASSPGTGRDTQYF. DNA of the CDR3: TGCGCCAGCAGCCCCGGGACAGGGCGGGATACGCAGTATTTT.

In its sample, this clonotype was seen many times. This chain links TRBV9 with TRBJ2-4; a weak D match, TRBD1 (5 bases). The CDR3 extends over 15 amino acids. Looked up from germline, CDR1 is SGDLS and CDR2 is YYNGEE. V lost 0 bases and J 8 bases, leaving 15 bases between the germline ends. CDR3 loop: CASSVGGHPGDIQYF. The CDR3 coding sequence is TGTGCCAGCAGCGTAGGAGGACACCCTGGGGACATTCAGTACTTC.

In this sample, this clonotype turned up a few times. The chain has TRBV12-3 or TRBV12-4 and TRBJ2-4; D may be TRBD1 (6 bases). CDR3 size: 18 residues. V lost 1 base and J lost 5, with 21 bases in between. In nucleotides, the CDR3 is TGTGCCAGCAGTTTAGTAGACAGTGGGTGGGGGCCCGAAAACATTCAGTACTTC. This encodes CASSLVDSGWGPENIQYF.

This clonotype was counted many times. V is TRBV5-1 and J is TRBJ2-3; the match to TRBD2 covers 10 bases. Germline V gives CDR1 SGHRS, CDR2 YFSETQ. J gave up 6 bases and V 5 bases, and 3 bases lay outside the gene matches. This CDR3 contains 13 residues. This CDR3 is CASSSGGMDTQYF. For the CDR3, the DNA is TGCGCCAGCAGTAGCGGGGGGATGGATACGCAGTATTTT.

This clonotype was found a few times. This could be a read error, since a much larger clone is one nucleotide away. CDR3 sequence (DNA): TGCGCCAGCAGCGCCAACAGGGTACATGGCTACACCTTC. This sequence encodes CASSANRVHGYTF. V is TRBV5-1 and J is TRBJ1-2; TRBD1 might be the D (6 bases). Trimming pared 4 bases from V and 6 bases from J, leaving 13 bases between. The CDR3 contains 13 residues. CDR1 and CDR2 (germline): SGHRS, YFSETQ.

This clonotype was counted at least ten times. The chain is built from TRBV5-1 and TRBJ2-1; D ambiguous. Per germline, CDR1 SGHRS and CDR2 YFSETQ. The CDR3 consists of 15 residues. Trimming took 6 bases from V and 0 from J, leaving 13 bases between them. The CDR3 is CASKGTAGSYNEQFF. In DNA, the CDR3 is TGCGCCAGCAAGGGAACAGCCGGCTCCTACAATGAGCAGTTCTTC.

This clonotype was seen ten or more times. The gene calls are TRBV29-1 and TRBJ1-1; 9 nucleotides align to TRBD1. Per germline, CDR1 SQVTM and CDR2 ANQGSEA. The trim removed 7 bases at V and 1 base at J, leaving 4 bases unmatched. This CDR3 region has 13 residues. The CDR3 reads CSADRGKNTEAFF. The CDR3 nucleotides read TGCAGCGCCGACAGGGGGAAGAACACTGAAGCTTTCTTT.

The sample holds many counts of this clonotype. This CDR3 is CASSFQRNTEAFF. For the CDR3, the DNA is TGTGCCAGCAGTTTCCAGCGGAACACTGAAGCTTTCTTT. The chain couples TRBV12-3 or TRBV12-4 to TRBJ1-1; D is unresolved. Trimming pared 3 bases from V and 1 base from J, leaving 6 bases between. The CDR3 has 13 amino acids.

This clonotype showed up just a few times. The J gene is TRBJ2-7, the V gene TRBV4-2; weak D call: TRBD1 (6 bases). Germline assignment: CDR1 LGHNA and CDR2 YNFKEQ. The CDR3 has 15 residues. V was shortened by 4 bases and J by 3 bases, with 16 bases between the two germline ends. CDR3 DNA sequence: TGTGCCAGCAGCCTTAGGAGGCCAGGGGTCTACGAGCAGTACTTC. It is translated as CASSLRRPGVYEQYF.

J is TRBJ1-2 and V is TRBV3-1, with 7 bases lining up with TRBD1. The CDR3 extends over 15 amino acids. Unmatched junction bases numbered 8, after V lost 4 bases and J lost 3 bases. Per germline, CDR1 LGHDT and CDR2 YNNKEL (reference sequence). The CDR3, as DNA: TGTGCCAGCAGCCTCCTAGGGGGCGGAGACTATGGCTACACCTTC. It translates to CASSLLGGGDYGYTF. Full variable domain (outside the CDR3, taken from reference TRBV3-1 and TRBJ1-2): DTAVSQTPKYLVTQMGNDKSIKCEQNLGHDTMYWYKQDSKKFLKIMFSYNNKELIINETVPNRFSPKSPDKAHLNLHINSLELGDSAVYFCASSLLGGGDYGYTFGSGTRLTVV.

Many counts were recorded for this clonotype. The chain has TRBV5-6 and TRBJ1-2; D remains unclear. The germline gives CDR1 SGHDT, CDR2 YYEEEE. The CDR3 loop spans 12 amino acids. V shed 0 bases and J shed 8 bases, with 8 bases lying between them. The CDR3 is CASSLVNLGYTF. The CDR3 nucleotides are TGTGCCAGCAGCTTGGTGAATTTGGGCTACACCTTC.

This clonotype occurred many times. The chain uses TRBV29-1 and TRBJ2-3; D not resolved. The germline V gene has CDR1 SQVTM and CDR2 ANQGSEA. This CDR3 has 13 amino acids. Trimming took off 4 bases at V and 1 base at J, with 9 bases between the two ends. In nucleotides, the CDR3 is TGCAGCGTTGTTGGGTACCGCACAGATACGCAGTATTTT. This sequence encodes CSVVGYRTDTQYF.

This clonotype was recorded once. Possible read error: a much larger clone is one base away. The chain carries TRBV19 and TRBJ1-4; D is perhaps TRBD1 (6 bases). There are 11 residues in the CDR3. Germline CDR1 and CDR2: LNHDA and SQIVND (reference sequence). CDR3 amino acids: CVSRGVEKLFF. The CDR3 DNA is TGTGTCAGTAGGGGGGTTGAAAAACTGTTTTTT.

This clonotype rates as medium-sized. The chain recombines TRBV3-1 with TRBJ1-1, with 7 bases matching TRBD1. From germline, CDR1 is LGHDT and CDR2 YNNKEL (reference sequence). Trimming at V came to 4 bases and at J to 7 bases, leaving 6 bases not matched to a gene. This CDR3 has 13 residues. The CDR3 DNA sequence: TGTGCCAGCAGCCCCAGGACAGGCAGTGAAGCTTTCTTT. Residues: CASSPRTGSEAFF.

This clonotype was seen more than once but under ten times. V is TRBV6-1 and J is TRBJ2-7; a weak D match, TRBD1 (5 bases). Germline V lookup: CDR1 MNHNS, CDR2 SASEGT. Trimming took 3 bases from V and 7 from J, leaving 16 bases between them. The CDR3 spans 14 residues. CDR3 in amino acids: CASSEHGQGGEQYF. CDR3 nucleotides: TGTGCCAGCAGTGAGCACGGGCAGGGTGGAGAGCAGTACTTC.

This clonotype was counted only a few times. The rearrangement links TRBV20-1 to TRBJ2-3; TRBD2 matches 9 bases. CDR1 is DFQATT and CDR2 is SNEGSKA in the germline V gene (reference sequence). Unmatched junction bases numbered 3, after V lost 0 bases and J lost 2 bases. The CDR3 has 15 amino acids. The CDR3 coding sequence is TGCAGTGCTAGAGAAGCGGGGGGCCCCACAGATACGCAGTATTTT. It translates to CSAREAGGPTDTQYF.

In this sample, this clonotype turned up many times. The genes are TRBV29-1 and TRBJ2-7, with TRBD2 matching 7 bases. The CDR3 loop spans 13 amino acids. Germline V gene sequence: CDR1 SQVTM, CDR2 ANQGSEA. Trimming cost V 4 bases and J 1 base; bases outside gene matches: 4. This chain's CDR3 is CSVGGGGSYEQYF. The CDR3 DNA sequence: TGCAGCGTTGGAGGCGGGGGTTCCTACGAGCAGTACTTC.

This clonotype was detected ten times or more. The rearrangement uses TRBV4-1 and TRBJ2-7; no reliable D call. Germline V CDR1 and CDR2: MGHRA, YSYEKL. CDR3 size: 12 residues. Trimming cost V 3 bases and J 6 bases, with 9 bases left between them. CDR3 nucleotide sequence: TGCGCCAGCAGCCAGGGATGGAGCGAGCAGTACTTC. It codes for CASSQGWSEQYF.